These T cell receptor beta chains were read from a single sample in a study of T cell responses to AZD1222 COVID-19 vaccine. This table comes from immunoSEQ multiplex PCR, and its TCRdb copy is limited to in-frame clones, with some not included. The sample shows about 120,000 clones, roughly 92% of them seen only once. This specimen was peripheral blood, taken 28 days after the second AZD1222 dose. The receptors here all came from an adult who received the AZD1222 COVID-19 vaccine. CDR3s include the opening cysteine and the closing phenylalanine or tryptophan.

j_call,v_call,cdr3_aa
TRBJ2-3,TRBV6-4,CASSDESGTTDTQYF
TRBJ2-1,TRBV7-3,CASSLRGRTSGINEQFF
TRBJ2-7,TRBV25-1,CASIGTQTYEQYF
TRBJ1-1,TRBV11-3,CASSQGHWGTEAFF
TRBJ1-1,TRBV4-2,CASSQAGNTEAFF
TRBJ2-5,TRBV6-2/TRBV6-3,CASSYWTGGETQYF
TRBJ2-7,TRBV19,CASSTGTSGIPYEQYF
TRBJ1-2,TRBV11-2,CASSLRRRGDGYTF
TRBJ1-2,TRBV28,CASSSGQGVTYGYTF
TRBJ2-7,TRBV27,CASSLGSPLYYEQYF
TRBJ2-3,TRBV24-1,CATSDFAQGAYTQYF
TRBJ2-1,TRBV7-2,CASSYPSFSEQFF
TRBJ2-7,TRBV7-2,CASSKLQGLSYEQYF
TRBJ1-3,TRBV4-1,CASSLPGTGNTIYF
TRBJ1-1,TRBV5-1,CASSLELGRVRAFF
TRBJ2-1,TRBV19,CATSIAEEQFF
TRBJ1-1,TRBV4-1,CASSQPEGQVNTEAFF
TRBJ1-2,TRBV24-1,CATSGGYGYTF
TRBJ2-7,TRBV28,CASTLTSGPYEQYF
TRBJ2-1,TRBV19,CASSIMLAGEAEQFF
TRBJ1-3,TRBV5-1,CASSPLNSGNTIYF
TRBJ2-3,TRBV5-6,CASSSQAAGGDTQYF
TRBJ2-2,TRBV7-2,CASSLVRVSGGELFF
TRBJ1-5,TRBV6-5,CASTKGTGSVQPQHF
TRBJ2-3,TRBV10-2,CASSVPGTGGTDTQYF
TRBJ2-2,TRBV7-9,CASSPGQSSNTGELFF
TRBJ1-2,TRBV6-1,CASSETPVTTYGYTF
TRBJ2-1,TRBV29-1,CSVAGQGGNEQFF
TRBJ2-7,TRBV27,CASSLRPPYEQYF
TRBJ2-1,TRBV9,CASSPRLAGYNEQFF
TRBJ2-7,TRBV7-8,CASGRGGGDEQYF
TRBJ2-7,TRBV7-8,CASSSKREGRYEQYF
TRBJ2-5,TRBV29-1,CSVPVGRVGGETQYF
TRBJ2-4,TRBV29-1,CSASRGQGAIAKNIQYF
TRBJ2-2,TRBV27,CASSPPLGQNTGELFF
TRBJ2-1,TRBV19,CASSTTRIERTYNEQFF
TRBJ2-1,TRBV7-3,CASSFGDRVYNEQFF
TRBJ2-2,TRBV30,CAWSERLETGELFF
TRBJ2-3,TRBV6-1,CASSEKAGLAGSDTQYF
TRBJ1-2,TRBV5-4,CASSLKDGLGGGYTF
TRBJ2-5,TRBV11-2,CASSLDWGRPDREETQYF
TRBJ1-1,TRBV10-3,CAITEQEPNTEAFF
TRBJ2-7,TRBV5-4,CASSFKGGYEQYF
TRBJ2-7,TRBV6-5,CASSYSGGSYEQYF
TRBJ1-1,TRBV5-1,CASTTGDRMNTEAFF
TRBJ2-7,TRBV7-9,CASSKGTGTSYEQYF
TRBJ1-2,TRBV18,CASSPTLAGVIDYGYTF
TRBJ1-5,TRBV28,CASSTHQPQHF
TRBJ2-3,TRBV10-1,CASSESAGDLAGDTQYF
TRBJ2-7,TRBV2,CASSYGPYEQYF
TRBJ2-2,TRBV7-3,CASSVGQGTGELFF
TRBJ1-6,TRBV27,CASSGWTDNSPLHF
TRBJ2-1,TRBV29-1,CSVWDTEYNEQFF
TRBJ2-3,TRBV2,CASSTSVWTDTQYF
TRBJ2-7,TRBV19,CASSTSGGSYEQYF
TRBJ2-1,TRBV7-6,CASSSRQANEQFF
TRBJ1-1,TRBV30,CAWSKLPPEGAVGEAFF
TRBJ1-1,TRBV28,CASSLYVETEAFF
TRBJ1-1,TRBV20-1,CSARESGEAFF
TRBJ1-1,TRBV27,CASSPGVGQGRVNTEAFF